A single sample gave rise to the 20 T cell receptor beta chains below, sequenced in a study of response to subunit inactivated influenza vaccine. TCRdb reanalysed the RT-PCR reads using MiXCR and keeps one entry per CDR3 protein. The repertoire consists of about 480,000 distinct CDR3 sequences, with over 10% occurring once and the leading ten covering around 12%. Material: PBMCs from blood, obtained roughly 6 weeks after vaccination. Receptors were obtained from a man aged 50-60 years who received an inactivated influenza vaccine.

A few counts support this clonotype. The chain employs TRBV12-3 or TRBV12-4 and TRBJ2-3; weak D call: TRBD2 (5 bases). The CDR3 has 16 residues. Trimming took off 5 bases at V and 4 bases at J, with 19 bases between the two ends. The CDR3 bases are TGTGCCAGCAGTCTCACCGGGCCTAGAGGGCCAGATACGCAGTATTTT. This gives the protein CASSLTGPRGPDTQYF.

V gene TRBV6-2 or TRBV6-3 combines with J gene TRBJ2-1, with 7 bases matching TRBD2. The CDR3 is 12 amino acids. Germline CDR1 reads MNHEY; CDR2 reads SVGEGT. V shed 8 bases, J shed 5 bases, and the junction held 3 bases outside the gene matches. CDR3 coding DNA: TGTGCCAGCGGGGGGGTAGACAATGAGCAGTTCTTC. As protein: CASGGVDNEQFF.

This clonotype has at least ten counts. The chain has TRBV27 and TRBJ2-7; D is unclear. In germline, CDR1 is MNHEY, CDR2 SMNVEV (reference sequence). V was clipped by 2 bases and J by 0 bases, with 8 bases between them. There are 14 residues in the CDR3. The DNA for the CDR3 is TGTGCCAGCAGTTTAAAGGGCAACTCCTACGAGCAGTACTTC. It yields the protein CASSLKGNSYEQYF.

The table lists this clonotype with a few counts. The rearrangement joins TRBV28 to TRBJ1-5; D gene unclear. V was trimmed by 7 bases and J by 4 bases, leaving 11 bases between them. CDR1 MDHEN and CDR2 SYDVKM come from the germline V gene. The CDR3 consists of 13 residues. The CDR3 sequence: CASIPDFNQPQHF. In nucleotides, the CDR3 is TGTGCCAGCATCCCGGACTTTAATCAGCCCCAGCATTTT.

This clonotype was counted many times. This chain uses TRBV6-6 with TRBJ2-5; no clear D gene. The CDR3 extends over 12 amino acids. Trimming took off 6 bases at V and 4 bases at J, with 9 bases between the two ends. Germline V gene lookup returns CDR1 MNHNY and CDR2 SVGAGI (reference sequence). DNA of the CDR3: TGTGCCAGCAGCCCAAAGGGAGAGACCCAGTACTTC. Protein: CASSPKGETQYF.

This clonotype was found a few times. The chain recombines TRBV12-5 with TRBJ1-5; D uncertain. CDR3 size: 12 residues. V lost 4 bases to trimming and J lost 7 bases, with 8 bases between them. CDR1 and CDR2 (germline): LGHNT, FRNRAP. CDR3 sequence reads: CASGWEGQPQHF. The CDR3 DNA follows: TGTGCTAGTGGTTGGGAGGGACAGCCCCAGCATTTT.

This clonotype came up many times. The CDR3 coding sequence is TGTGCCAGCAACCGGGACGTAGCTGGGGCCAACGTCCTGACTTTC. Protein sequence: CASNRDVAGANVLTF. This chain connects TRBV2 to TRBJ2-6; D could derive from TRBD1 or TRBD2 (5 bases each). Trimming took 7 bases from V and 2 from J, leaving 12 bases between them. The germline V gene encodes CDR1 SNHLY and CDR2 FYNNEI. This CDR3 spans 15 amino acids.

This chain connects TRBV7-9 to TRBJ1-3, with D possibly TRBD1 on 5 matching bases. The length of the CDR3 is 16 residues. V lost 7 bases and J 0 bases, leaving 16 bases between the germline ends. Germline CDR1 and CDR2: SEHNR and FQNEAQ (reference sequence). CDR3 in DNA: TGTGCCAGCAATTTAGACAGAGCCAGCTCTGGAAACACCATATATTTT. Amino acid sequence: CASNLDRASSGNTIYF.

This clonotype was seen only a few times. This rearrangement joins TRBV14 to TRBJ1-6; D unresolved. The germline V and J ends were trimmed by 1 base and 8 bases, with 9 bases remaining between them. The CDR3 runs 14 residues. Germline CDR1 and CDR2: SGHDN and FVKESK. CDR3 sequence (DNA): TGTGCCAGCAGCCAAGGAGGGTCCTATTCACCCCTCCACTTT. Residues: CASSQGGSYSPLHF.

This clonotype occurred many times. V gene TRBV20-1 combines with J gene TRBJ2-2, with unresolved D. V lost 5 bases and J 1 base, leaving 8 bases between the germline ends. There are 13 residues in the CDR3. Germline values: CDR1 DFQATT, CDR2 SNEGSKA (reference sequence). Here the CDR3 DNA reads TGCAGTGCTCGGCCGAGGAACACCGGGGAGCTGTTTTTT. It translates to CSARPRNTGELFF.

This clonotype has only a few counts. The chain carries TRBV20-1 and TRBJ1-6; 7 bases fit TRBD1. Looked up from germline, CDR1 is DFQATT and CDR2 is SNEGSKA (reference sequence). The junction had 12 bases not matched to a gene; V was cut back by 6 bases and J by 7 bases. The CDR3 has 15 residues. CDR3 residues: CSALSGGHHNSPLHF. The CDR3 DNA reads TGCAGTGCCCTCTCAGGGGGACATCACAATTCACCCCTCCACTTT.

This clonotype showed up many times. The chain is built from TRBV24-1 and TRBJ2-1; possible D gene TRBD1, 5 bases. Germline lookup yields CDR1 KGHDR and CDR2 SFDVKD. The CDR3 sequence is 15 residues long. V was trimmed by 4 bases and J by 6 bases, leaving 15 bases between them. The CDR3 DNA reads TGTGCCACCAGTGACATTGGGGCGACAGTCAATGAGCAGTTCTTC. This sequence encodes CATSDIGATVNEQFF.

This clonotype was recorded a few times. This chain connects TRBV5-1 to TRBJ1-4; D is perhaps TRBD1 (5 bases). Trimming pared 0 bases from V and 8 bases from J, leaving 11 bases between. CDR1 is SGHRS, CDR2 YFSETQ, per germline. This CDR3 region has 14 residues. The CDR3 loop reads CASSLDGAGEKLFF. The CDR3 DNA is TGCGCCAGCAGCTTGGATGGGGCTGGAGAAAAACTGTTTTTT.

CDR3 in amino acids: CASSLRQGNSYEQYF. The CDR3, as DNA: TGTGCCAGCAGCTTAAGACAGGGGAACTCCTACGAGCAGTACTTC. This chain uses TRBV7-8 with TRBJ2-7, with 8 positions matching TRBD1. Per the germline V gene, CDR1 is SGHVS and CDR2 is FQNEAQ. J lost 0 bases, V lost 2 bases, and 3 bases had no gene match. The CDR3 spans 15 residues.

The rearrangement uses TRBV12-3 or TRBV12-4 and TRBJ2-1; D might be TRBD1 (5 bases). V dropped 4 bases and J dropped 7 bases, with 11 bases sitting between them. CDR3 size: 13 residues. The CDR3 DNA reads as TGTGCCAGCAGTTCCCTGGACATAAATGAGCAGTTCTTC. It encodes CASSSLDINEQFF.

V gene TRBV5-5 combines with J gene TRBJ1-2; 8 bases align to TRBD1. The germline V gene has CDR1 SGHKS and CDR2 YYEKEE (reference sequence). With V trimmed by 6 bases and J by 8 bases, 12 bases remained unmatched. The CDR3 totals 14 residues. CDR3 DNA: TGTGCCAGCATCCGTGGACAGGGTTCGTGGGGCTACACCTTC. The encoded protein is CASIRGQGSWGYTF.

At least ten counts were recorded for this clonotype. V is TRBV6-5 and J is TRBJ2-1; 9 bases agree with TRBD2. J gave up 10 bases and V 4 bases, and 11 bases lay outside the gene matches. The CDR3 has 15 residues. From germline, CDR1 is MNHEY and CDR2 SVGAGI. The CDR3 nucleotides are TGTGCCAGCAGTTGGGGTAGCGGGAGAATTGGGGAGCAGTTCTTC. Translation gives CASSWGSGRIGEQFF.

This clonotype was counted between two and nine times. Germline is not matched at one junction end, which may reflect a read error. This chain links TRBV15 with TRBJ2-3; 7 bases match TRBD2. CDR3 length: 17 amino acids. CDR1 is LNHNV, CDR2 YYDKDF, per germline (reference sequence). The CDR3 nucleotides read TGTGCCACCAGCAGAGATCTCCTCCAGCGGGGCACGGATACGCAGTATTTT. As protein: CATSRDLLQRGTDTQYF.

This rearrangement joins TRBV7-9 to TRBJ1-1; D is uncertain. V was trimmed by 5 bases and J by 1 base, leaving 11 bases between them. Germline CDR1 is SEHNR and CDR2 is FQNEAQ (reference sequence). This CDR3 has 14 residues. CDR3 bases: TGTGCCAGCAGCACCCCAACACGGAACACTGAAGCTTTCTTT. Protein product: CASSTPTRNTEAFF.

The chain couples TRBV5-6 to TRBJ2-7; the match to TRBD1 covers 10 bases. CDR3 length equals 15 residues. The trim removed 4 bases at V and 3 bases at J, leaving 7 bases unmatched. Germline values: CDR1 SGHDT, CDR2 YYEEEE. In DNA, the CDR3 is TGTGCCAGCAGCCGGCGGGACAGGGGTTTCTACGAGCAGTACTTC. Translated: CASSRRDRGFYEQYF.